The present T cell receptor beta chain was sequenced within a study of blood T cell repertoires in COVID-19. Study in general: Collection of acute and convalescent COVID-19 samples took place in the United States, Italy and Spain. Sources were T cells, B-cell-depleted T cells, or PBMCs; the material itself was cDNA or gDNA.

Per the study methods: Amplification from reference gene primers served as the basis for estimated nucleated cell counts. TCRdb's copy holds only in-frame clones and misses some; the assay was immunoSEQ multiplex PCR. Clone size and the V and J calls come from that table; the DNA yielded D and trimming. This sample yields approximately 170,000 clones, of which roughly 88% are seen a single time; roughly 1.1% belongs to the top ten. Germline CDR1 and CDR2: SGHVS and FNYEAQ. There are 17 residues in the CDR3. Trimming stripped 5 bases from V and 0 bases from J, with 17 bases between. The specimen was peripheral blood. V usage is TRBV7-6 and J usage is TRBJ1-3; D might be TRBD1 (5 bases). The TCR sequence derives from a man aged 55 to 70 who had recovered from COVID-19. The CDR3 spells CASSLGWGDGSGNTIYF. The CDR3 DNA reads as TGTGCCAGCAGCCTAGGATGGGGGGACGGCTCTGGAAACACCATATATTTT.